This T cell receptor beta chain came from a study of Tregs in tolerant kidney transplant recipients. Study-level findings and limits: Few patients were studied, so findings need validation in larger groups. Nucleotide sequences could not be compared across some patients' samples due to primer changes. Donor-specific Treg expansion exceeded global Treg expansion in tolerant patients, suggesting antigen drive. The most relevant donor-specific Treg TCRbeta repertoire apparently came from expansion with activated donor B cells.

Related graft donors supplied nonmyeloablative bone marrow transplants, and mixed chimerism was transient. The length of the CDR3 is 12 residues. V lost 6 bases and J lost 5; bases outside the gene matches: 3. In germline, CDR1 is SGHTA, CDR2 FQGNSA. Method: immunoSEQ multiplex PCR; TCRdb's copy keeps in-frame clones and lacks some. This table holds 25,000 to 40,000 clones. Comments on this clone: As yet, its antigen is unknown. The read finishes 3 residues shy of the CDR3 end, and the germline J gene is used to complete it.

This TCR was recovered from a human patient who received a combined kidney and bone marrow transplant. Some T cells may be transferred from the graft donor. The sample here was CD4+ T cells from blood (PBMCs), taken 24 months after the transplant. The rearrangement joins TRBV7-2 to TRBJ1-1; 7 bases map to TRBD1. The CDR3 DNA, read in part, is TGTGCCAGCAGGCGACAGGGTACTGAA. Translating it yields CASRRQGTE. The complete CDR3 protein is CASRRQGTEAFF.